These 5 T cell receptor beta chains share one sample of origin, sequenced in a study of post-analysis software for immune sequencing data. cDNA libraries for TCR beta contained unique molecular identifiers. Via MiXCR, TCRdb re-called the PCR reads, giving one row per CDR3 protein. The data hold hundreds of thousands of distinct CDR3 sequences, with 25% to 30% observed a single time. Study findings and constraints: In patients, about 5 TRBV segments were more frequent than in controls, with TRBV5-6, TRBV5-1 and TRBV20-1 among them.

The antigens these receptors bind are not known. Sequencing was done on a sample of blood. The receptors here all came from a girl aged 5-17 years with multiple sclerosis.

V and J are TRBV20-1 and TRBJ2-7; D is perhaps TRBD2 (5 bases). The germline gives CDR1 DFQATT, CDR2 SNEGSKA (reference sequence). CDR3 length: 12 amino acids. Trimming cost V 8 bases and J 9 bases, with 20 bases left between them. The CDR3 spells CSSIVHSGGQYF. The CDR3 DNA reads as TGCAGTTCCATCGTCCACAGCGGAGGGCAGTACTTC.

On this clonotype: In this CDR3 the conserved last residue, phenylalanine or tryptophan, is missing, so a read error is likely. The limits of the CDR3 on the DNA are not certain, so only TCRdb's listed CDR3 is given. This chain joins TRBV6-5 and TRBJ2-5; the table's D call, TRBD1, has no DNA check behind it. Germline CDR1 MNHEY, CDR2 SVGAGI. The CDR3 numbers 16 amino acids, ends counted. The CDR3 protein is CASTFLGGVGGYTFGS.

Concerning this clonotype: At one end the junction does not follow the germline gene, possibly because of a read error. V and J are TRBV20-1 and TRBJ2-3; no clear D. The germline V gene encodes CDR1 DFQATT and CDR2 SNEGSKA (reference sequence). This CDR3 contains 13 residues. The DNA of the CDR3 is TGCAGTGCTAGGATCCAGAGCACAGATGCGCAGTATTTT. It is translated as CSARIQSTDAQYF.

This clonotype appeared a few times. V usage is TRBV28 and J usage is TRBJ2-1, with D possibly being TRBD2 (6 bases). The CDR3 consists of 11 residues. Trimming left V 10 bases short and J 10 bases short, with 14 bases between. Germline V gene lookup returns CDR1 MDHEN and CDR2 SYDVKM. The CDR3 is CATGTGGEQFF. CDR3 DNA: TGTGCCACCGGGACTGGTGGCGAGCAGTTCTTC.

The chain recombines TRBV7-9 with TRBJ1-4; D uncertain. Trimming took 5 bases from V and 4 from J, leaving 20 bases between them. CDR1 is SEHNR, CDR2 FQNEAQ, per germline (reference sequence). The CDR3 has 17 amino acids. The CDR3 spells CASSPRERGRNNEKLFF. The CDR3 DNA reads TGTGCCAGCAGCCCGCGGGAGCGAGGGCGGAATAATGAAAAACTGTTTTTT.